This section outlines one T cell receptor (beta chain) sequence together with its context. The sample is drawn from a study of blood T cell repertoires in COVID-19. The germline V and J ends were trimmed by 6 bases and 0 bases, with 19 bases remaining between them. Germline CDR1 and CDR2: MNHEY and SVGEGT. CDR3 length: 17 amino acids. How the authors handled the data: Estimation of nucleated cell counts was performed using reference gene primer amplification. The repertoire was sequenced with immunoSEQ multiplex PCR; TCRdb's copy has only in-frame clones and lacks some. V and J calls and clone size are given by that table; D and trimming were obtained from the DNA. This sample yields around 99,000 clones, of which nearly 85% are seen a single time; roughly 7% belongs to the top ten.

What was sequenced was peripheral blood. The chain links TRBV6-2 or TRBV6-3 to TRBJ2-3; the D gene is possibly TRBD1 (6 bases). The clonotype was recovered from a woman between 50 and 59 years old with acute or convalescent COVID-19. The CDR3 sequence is CASSSRSVTGSTDTQYF. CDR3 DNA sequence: TGTGCCAGCAGCTCGCGTTCGGTTACAGGGAGCACAGATACGCAGTATTTT.